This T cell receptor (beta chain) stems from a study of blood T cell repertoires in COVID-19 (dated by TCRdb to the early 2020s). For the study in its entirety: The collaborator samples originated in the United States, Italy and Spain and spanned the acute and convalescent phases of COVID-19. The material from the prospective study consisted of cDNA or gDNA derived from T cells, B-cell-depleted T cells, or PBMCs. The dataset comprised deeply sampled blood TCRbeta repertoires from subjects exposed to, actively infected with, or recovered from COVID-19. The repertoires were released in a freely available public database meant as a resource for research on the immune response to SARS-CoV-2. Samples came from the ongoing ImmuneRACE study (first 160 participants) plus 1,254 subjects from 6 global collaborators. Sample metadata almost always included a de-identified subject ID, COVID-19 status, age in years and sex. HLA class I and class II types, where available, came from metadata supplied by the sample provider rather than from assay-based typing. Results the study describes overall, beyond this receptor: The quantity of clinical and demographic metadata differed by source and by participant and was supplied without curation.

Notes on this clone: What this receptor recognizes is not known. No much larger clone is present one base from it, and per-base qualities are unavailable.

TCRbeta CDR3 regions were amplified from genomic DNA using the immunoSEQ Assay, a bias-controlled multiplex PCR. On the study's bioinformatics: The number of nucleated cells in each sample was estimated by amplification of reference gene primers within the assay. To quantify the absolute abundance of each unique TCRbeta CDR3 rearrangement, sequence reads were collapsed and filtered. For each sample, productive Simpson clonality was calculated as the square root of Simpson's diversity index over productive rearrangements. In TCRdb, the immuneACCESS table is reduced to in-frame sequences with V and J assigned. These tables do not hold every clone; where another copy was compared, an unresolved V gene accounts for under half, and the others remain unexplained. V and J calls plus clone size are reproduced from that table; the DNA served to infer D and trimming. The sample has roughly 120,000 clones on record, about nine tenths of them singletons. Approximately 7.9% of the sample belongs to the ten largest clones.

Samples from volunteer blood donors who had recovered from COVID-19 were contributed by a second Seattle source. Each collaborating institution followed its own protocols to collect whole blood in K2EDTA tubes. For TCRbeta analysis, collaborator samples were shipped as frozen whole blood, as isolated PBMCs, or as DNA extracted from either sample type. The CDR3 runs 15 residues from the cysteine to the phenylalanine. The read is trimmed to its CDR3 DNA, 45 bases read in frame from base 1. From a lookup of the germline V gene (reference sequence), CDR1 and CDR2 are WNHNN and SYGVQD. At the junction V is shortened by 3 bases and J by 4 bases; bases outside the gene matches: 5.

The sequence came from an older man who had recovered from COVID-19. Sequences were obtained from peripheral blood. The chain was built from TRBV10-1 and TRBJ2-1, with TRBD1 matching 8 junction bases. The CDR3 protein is CASSDRQGSYNEQFF. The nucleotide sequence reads TGCGCCAGCAGTGATCGACAGGGGTCGTACAATGAGCAGTTCTTC.